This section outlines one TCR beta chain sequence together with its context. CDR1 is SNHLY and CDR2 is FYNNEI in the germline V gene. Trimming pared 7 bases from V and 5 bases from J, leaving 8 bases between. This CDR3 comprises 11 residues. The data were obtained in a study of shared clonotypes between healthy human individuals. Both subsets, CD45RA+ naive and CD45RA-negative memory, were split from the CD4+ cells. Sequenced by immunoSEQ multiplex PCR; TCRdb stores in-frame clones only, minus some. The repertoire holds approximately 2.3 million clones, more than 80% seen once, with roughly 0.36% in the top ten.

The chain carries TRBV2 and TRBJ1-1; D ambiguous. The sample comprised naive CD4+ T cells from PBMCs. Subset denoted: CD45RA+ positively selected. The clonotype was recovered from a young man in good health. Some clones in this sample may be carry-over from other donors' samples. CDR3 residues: CASMFGTEAFF. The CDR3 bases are TGTGCCAGCATGTTTGGGACTGAAGCTTTCTTT.